This T cell receptor (beta chain) derives from a study of blood T cell repertoires in COVID-19. The wider study: Sources were T cells, B-cell-depleted T cells, or PBMCs; the material itself was cDNA or gDNA.

Clones were read by immunoSEQ multiplex PCR, and TCRdb kept only the in-frame ones, dropping some. The sample shows approximately 290,000 clones, 89% of them seen only once. The CDR3 runs to 13 residues. Per the germline V gene, CDR1 is SGHTA and CDR2 is FQGTGA. Trimming removed 1 base from V and 8 bases from J, with 11 bases in between. This chain links TRBV7-3 with TRBJ1-1, with D hard to call. Sequencing was carried out using peripheral blood. This receptor was taken from an older woman with acute or convalescent COVID-19. The CDR3 spells CASSLSTTREAFF. The CDR3 DNA reads as TGTGCCAGCAGCTTAAGTACTACACGGGAAGCTTTCTTT.